A single sample gave rise to the 17 T cell receptor beta chains below, sequenced in a study of OX40 agonist ivuxolimab in advanced cancers. Sequencing used immunoSEQ multiplex PCR; TCRdb keeps in-frame clones, though not all of them. There are tens of thousands of clones in the sample; 83% occur only once, and more than 6.5% lies in the top ten. Specimen: CD4+ or CD8+ T cells sorted from blood, collected in a trial of the OX40 agonist ivuxolimab. The receptors were gathered from an adult with an advanced solid tumor such as melanoma, head and neck, liver or kidney cancer.

The rearrangement uses TRBV7-9 and TRBJ1-1; TRBD1 aligns across 10 bases. CDR1 is SEHNR, CDR2 FQNEAQ, per germline (reference sequence). The CDR3 is 16 amino acids. J lost 3 bases, V lost 5 bases, and 9 bases had no gene match. CDR3 residues: CASSPAAGQGYTEAFF. The CDR3 DNA sequence: TGTGCCAGCAGCCCCGCCGCGGGACAGGGGTACACTGAAGCTTTCTTT.

The chain combines TRBV6-5 with TRBJ2-1; tentatively, D is TRBD2 (6 bases). CDR3 size: 11 residues. Per germline, CDR1 MNHEY and CDR2 SVGAGI. V lost 7 bases to trimming and J lost 9 bases, with 10 bases between them. CDR3 DNA: TGTGCCAGCACTACGGGGGTTGAGCAGTTCTTC. Translating it yields CASTTGVEQFF.

V usage is TRBV7-8 and J usage is TRBJ2-7; a possible D gene is TRBD2 (5 bases). The germline CDR1 and CDR2 sequences are SGHVS and FQNEAQ. This CDR3 has 16 amino acids. Trimming shortened V by 4 bases and J by 1 base, and 17 bases separated the two germline ends. The CDR3 loop reads CASSSKPGLGSYEQYF. For the CDR3, the DNA is TGTGCCAGCAGCTCTAAGCCCGGACTCGGTTCCTACGAGCAGTACTTC. Filled out from reference TRBV7-8 and TRBJ2-7, the complete variable domain reads GAGVSQSPRYKVAKRGQDVALRCDPISGHVSLFWYQQALGQGPEFLTYFQNEAQLDKSGLPSDRFFAERPEGSVSTLKIQRTQQEDSAVYLCASSSKPGLGSYEQYFGPGTRLTVT.

The chain carries TRBV6-4 and TRBJ2-1, with no clear D. CDR1 MRHNA and CDR2 SNTAGT come from the germline V gene. The CDR3 has 13 residues. Trimming pared 4 bases from V and 7 bases from J, leaving 11 bases between. The CDR3 region is CASSARPENEQFF. The CDR3 DNA sequence: TGTGCCAGCAGTGCCCGCCCGGAGAATGAGCAGTTCTTC.

The rearrangement uses TRBV19 and TRBJ1-6, with D maybe TRBD1 (5 bases). The germline CDR1 and CDR2 sequences are LNHDA and SQIVND (reference sequence). The CDR3 length is 14 residues. The V end lost 9 bases, the J end lost 5 bases, and 14 bases lay between the germline ends. CDR3 DNA: TGTGCCAGCGCAGCCGGGACGGATAATTCACCCCTCCACTTT. As protein: CASAAGTDNSPLHF.

The chain uses TRBV14 and TRBJ2-2; no clear D gene. V lost 2 bases to trimming and J lost 3 bases, with 13 bases between them. The germline V gene has CDR1 SGHDN and CDR2 FVKESK. The length of the CDR3 is 16 residues. The CDR3 coding sequence is TGTGCCAGCAGCCAACACATGAATTACGACACCGGGGAGCTGTTTTTT. Amino acid sequence: CASSQHMNYDTGELFF. Full variable domain (outside the CDR3, taken from reference TRBV14 and TRBJ2-2): EAGVTQFPSHSVIEKGQTVTLRCDPISGHDNLYWYRRVMGKEIKFLLHFVKESKQDESGMPNNRFLAERTGGTYSTLKVQPAELEDSGVYFCASSQHMNYDTGELFFGEGSRLTVL.

This clone has more than one count but fewer than ten. The J gene is TRBJ1-2, the V gene TRBV6-1; D gene unclear. Germline values: CDR1 MNHNS, CDR2 SASEGT. CDR3 length: 14 amino acids. The V and J ends lost 2 bases and 4 bases respectively, with 11 bases between them. The CDR3 region is CASSEKEGGYGYTF. CDR3 bases: TGTGCCAGCAGTGAAAAGGAAGGCGGCTATGGCTACACCTTC.

This clone was observed a few times. The CDR3 sequence: CASSSLASNQPQHF. CDR3 coding DNA: TGTGCCAGCAGTTCCCTGGCTAGCAATCAGCCCCAGCATTTT. The chain carries TRBV27 and TRBJ1-5; no clear D gene. The V end was cut by 4 bases, the J end by 0 bases, with 7 bases between. Germline loops: CDR1 MNHEY, CDR2 SMNVEV (reference sequence). The CDR3 covers 14 residues.

The V call is TRBV6-5, the J call TRBJ1-1; D ambiguous. Germline CDR1 is MNHEY and CDR2 is SVGAGI. CDR3 length equals 13 residues. The germline V and J ends were trimmed by 2 bases and 4 bases, with 8 bases remaining between them. CDR3 amino acids: CASSYVDSTEAFF. In DNA form, the CDR3 reads TGTGCCAGCAGTTACGTGGATAGCACTGAAGCTTTCTTT.

The rearrangement uses TRBV10-3 and TRBJ1-3; no definite D call. From germline, CDR1 is ENHRY and CDR2 SYGVKD. The CDR3 extends over 14 amino acids. V lost 0 bases to trimming and J lost 3 bases, with 6 bases between them. In DNA, the CDR3 is TGTGCCATCAGTGAGTCGGGCCGTGGAAACACCATATATTTT. Translating gives CAISESGRGNTIYF.

The chain couples TRBV7-2 to TRBJ2-2; 9 bases agree with TRBD2. The CDR3 length is 16 residues. Germline CDR1 SGHTA, CDR2 FQGNSA. V lost 5 bases, J lost 4 bases, and 8 bases stayed unmatched. This CDR3 reads CASSPSGGGGTGELFF. The CDR3 region has the DNA TGTGCCAGCAGCCCCAGCGGCGGGGGGGGCACCGGGGAGCTGTTTTTT. Combining the CDR3 with reference TRBV7-2 and TRBJ2-2 gives the whole variable domain GAGVSQSPSNKVTEKGKDVELRCDPISGHTALYWYRQSLGQGLEFLIYFQGNSAPDKSGLPSDRFSAERTGGSVSTLTIQRTQQEDSAVYLCASSPSGGGGTGELFFGEGSRLTVL.

As regards this clone: The sample carries other DNA sequences with the same CDR3. V and J are TRBV4-3 and TRBJ1-4; weak D call: TRBD1 (6 bases). There are 16 residues in the CDR3. Between the trimmed V and J ends, which lost 1 base and 4 bases, there was a span of 13 bases. The V gene's germline CDR1 is LGHNA and CDR2 YSLEER. In DNA form, the CDR3 reads TGCGCCAGCAGCCAAGGGGGGGCTCCAGGTAATGAAAAACTGTTTTTT. Translating it yields CASSQGGAPGNEKLFF.

The J gene is TRBJ1-1, the V gene TRBV27; D remains ambiguous. The V end lost 4 bases, the J end lost 1 base, and 10 bases lay between the germline ends. This CDR3 is built from 14 residues. The germline CDR1 and CDR2 sequences are MNHEY and SMNVEV (reference sequence). CDR3: CASSSLLGNTEAFF. CDR3 DNA sequence: TGTGCCAGCAGTTCTCTCTTAGGGAACACTGAAGCTTTCTTT.

The CDR3 protein is CASSLDRPTGELFF. Here the CDR3 DNA reads TGTGCCAGCAGCTTGGATAGGCCCACCGGGGAGCTGTTTTTT. The J gene is TRBJ2-2, the V gene TRBV5-5; D gene ambiguous. The CDR3 consists of 14 residues. The germline V gene has CDR1 SGHKS and CDR2 YYEKEE (reference sequence). The germline V and J ends were trimmed by 0 bases and 4 bases, with 7 bases remaining between them.

The chain couples TRBV6-1 to TRBJ2-7; D uncertain. Germline V gives CDR1 MNHNS, CDR2 SASEGT. The CDR3 is made up of 11 amino acids. V dropped 10 bases and J dropped 3 bases, with 10 bases sitting between them. CDR3 coding DNA: TGTGCCACCCAGGTCTTCTACGAGCAGTACTTC. It yields the protein CATQVFYEQYF.

The gene calls are TRBV19 and TRBJ2-7; D assignment may be TRBD1 or TRBD2 (5 bases each). Germline CDR1 reads LNHDA; CDR2 reads SQIVND (reference sequence). Trimming shortened V by 3 bases and J by 4 bases, and 13 bases separated the two germline ends. The CDR3 is made up of 14 amino acids. The CDR3 loop is CASSIGAWEYEQYF. The CDR3 region has the DNA TGTGCCAGTAGTATCGGGGCGTGGGAGTACGAGCAGTACTTC. Based on the CDR3 plus reference TRBV19 and TRBJ2-7, the full variable domain is DGGITQSPKYLFRKEGQNVTLSCEQNLNHDAMYWYRQDPGQGLRLIYYSQIVNDFQKGDIAEGYSVSREKKESFPLTVTSAQKNPTAFYLCASSIGAWEYEQYFGPGTRLTVT.

The chain links TRBV11-3 to TRBJ1-1; possibly TRBD1 for D (5 bases). CDR1 SGHNT and CDR2 YENEEA come from the germline V gene. This CDR3 spans 14 amino acids. V lost 1 base to trimming and J lost 1 base, with 7 bases between them. CDR3 in DNA: TGTGCCAGCAGCTTAGGAGGGGAGAACACTGAAGCTTTCTTT. Translated, it gives CASSLGGENTEAFF.